This TCR beta chain was recovered during a study of T cells generated in artificial thymic organoids (dated by TCRdb to about 2017). For the wider study: The study compared TCR alpha and beta CDR3 repertoires of CD8 single positive T cells derived from in vitro artificial thymic organoids with the repertoires of thymic and peripheral blood naive CD8 T cells. The repertoire sequencing data shown were described as representative of three independent experiments.

TCRalpha and TCRbeta libraries were amplified separately by semi-nested PCR with Advantage 2 and reverse primers in the TRAC or TRBC constant regions. The amount of total RNA going into first-strand cDNA synthesis ranged between roughly 3 and 500 ng. The TCR cDNA libraries were generated by 5'-RACE using the SMARTer PCR cDNA Synthesis kit, with a poly-dT primer driving first-strand synthesis. The semi-nested reverse primers in the constant regions carried 5-nucleotide sample-specific barcodes, and the PCR products were cleaned up with the Zymo DNA Clean and Concentrator-5 kit. Up to ten barcoded samples were pooled, ligated to Illumina adaptors and sequenced as 2 x 150 bp paired-end reads on an Illumina MiSeq. The authors' analysis ran thus. After demultiplexing, reads were aligned using BLAT against a custom library built from IMGT containing every combination of human TRAV, TRAJ, TRBV, TRBD and TRBJ. The best BLAT hits were picked using pslCDnaFilter (-maxAligns=1, -ignoreIntrons), and custom Perl scripts were used to calculate clonotype frequencies. In TCRdb, the public reads were trimmed at Q25 with fastp and aligned with MiXCR, with productive beta chains retained. Rows matching on CDR3 protein sequence are summarized as one entry with the most common DNA and genes. The V and J calls and clone size come from TCRdb's table, not from the authors' own analysis. The sample contains about 5,400 distinct CDR3 sequences, 25% to 30% of them found a single time. The ten largest make up roughly 3% of the sample.

CDR1 and CDR2 are read off the germline V gene as MGHRA and YSYEKL. The V and J ends are trimmed by 1 base and 5 bases, leaving 4 bases between them. The CDR3 has 12 amino acids, counting the end cysteine and phenylalanine. The sequence is cut down to CDR3 DNA, 36 bases in frame from base 1. The study at large found these results: Organoid-derived T cells did not show skewed Valpha or Vbeta usage, which argues against unconventional lineages or clonal expansions being dominant. CD8 single positive T cells derived from organoids showed physiological TCR clonotype diversity comparable to the diversity seen in thymic and blood naive CD8 T cells.

Artificial thymic organoids were generated by aggregating human HSPCs with MS5 murine stromal cells transduced with human DLL1, and the organoids were cultured at an air-liquid interface. Organoids were seeded with FACS-purified CD34+CD3- hematopoietic stem and progenitor cells depleted of residual T cells. Serum-free RB27 medium, consisting of RPMI 1640 supplemented with B27, FLT3L, IL-7 and ascorbic acid, was used for organoid culture. Before RNA extraction, CD3+TCRalphabeta+CD8 single positive T cells from organoids and thymus were sorted by FACS. For each sample, total RNA was purified from approximately 40,000 to 200,000 sorted cells using the RNeasy Micro kit, and RNA quality was assessed on an Agilent RNA 6000 Nano chip. In this sample, this clonotype turned up many times. It has no known antigen specificity. Base qualities are not at hand, and no much larger clone is one base apart.

The source is a human donor who gave cord blood stem cells for thymic organoid culture, a cardiac surgery patient who gave postnatal thymus, or a blood donor (not recorded which). This receptor chain uses TRBV4-1 and TRBJ2-3, with no D gene named confidently. Specimen: naive CD8+ T cells grown in artificial thymic organoids from cord blood stem and progenitor cells. The meaning of the sample's cell subset or site label: CD3+TCRalphabeta+CD8SP T cells; for blood, CD45RO-CCR7+ naive CD8+ T cells. The CDR3: CASSQAGDTQYF. The DNA sequence is given as TGCGCCAGCAGCCAAGCGGGAGATACGCAGTATTTT.